The 24 T cell receptor beta chains reported below all come from one sample, sequenced in a study of blood T cell repertoires in COVID-19. The assay was immunoSEQ multiplex PCR, and TCRdb's table has in-frame clones only and misses some. The table lists 200,000 to 300,000 clones, 80% to 90% of them singletons. The sample taken for sequencing was peripheral blood. The origin of the receptors is a woman in her 50s with acute or convalescent COVID-19.

The chain carries TRBV10-3 and TRBJ2-2; 9 nucleotides line up with TRBD1. This CDR3 region has 15 residues. Losses at the gene ends were 4 bases for V and 5 bases for J; bases not matched to a gene: 5. The germline CDR1 and CDR2 sequences are ENHRY and SYGVKD. The chain's CDR3 is CAISGDRVTTGELFF. CDR3 coding DNA: TGTGCCATCAGTGGGGACAGGGTCACTACCGGGGAGCTGTTTTTT.

The V and J genes are TRBV3-1 (or the pseudogene TRBV3-2) and TRBJ2-1, with no clear D. V dropped 1 base and J dropped 8 bases, with 12 bases sitting between them. The CDR3 totals 14 residues. Per the germline V gene, CDR1 is LGHDT and CDR2 is YNNKEL (reference sequence). CDR3 DNA: TGTGCCAGCAGCCAAGCACTGAATCCCCATGAGCAGTTCTTC. Its protein is CASSQALNPHEQFF.

This chain joins TRBV5-1 and TRBJ2-1, with 7 nucleotides matching TRBD2. Germline V gene sequence: CDR1 SGHRS, CDR2 YFSETQ. Trimming removed 4 bases from V and 8 bases from J; junction bases left unmatched: 12. There are 15 residues in the CDR3. CDR3 sequence: CASSENDGTIDEQFF. The CDR3 coding sequence is TGCGCCAGCAGCGAAAATGACGGGACTATTGATGAGCAGTTCTTC. Combining the CDR3 with reference TRBV5-1 and TRBJ2-1 gives the whole variable domain KAGVTQTPRYLIKTRGQQVTLSCSPISGHRSVSWYQQTPGQGLQFLFEYFSETQRNKGNFPGRFSGRQFSNSRSEMNVSTLELGDSALYLCASSENDGTIDEQFFGPGTRLTVL.

This rearrangement joins TRBV7-2 to TRBJ2-1; 12 bases map to TRBD2. Germline CDR1 SGHTA, CDR2 FQGNSA. The CDR3 has 15 amino acids. Trimming cost V 1 base and J 12 bases; bases outside gene matches: 7. DNA of the CDR3: TGTGCCAGCAGCTTAGGGCTAGCGGGAGGGGACAGGCAGTTCTTC. It codes for CASSLGLAGGDRQFF.

This sequence joins TRBV7-2 and TRBJ1-1; 7 positions match TRBD1. The CDR3 consists of 19 residues. Germline V gene lookup returns CDR1 SGHTA and CDR2 FQGNSA. J was trimmed by 0 bases and V by 3 bases; bases with no gene match: 16. CDR3 sequence reads: CASSFIDRAQGFLNTEAFF. The DNA for the CDR3 is TGTGCCAGCAGCTTTATAGACAGGGCTCAAGGATTCCTGAACACTGAAGCTTTCTTT.

V is TRBV19 and J is TRBJ2-1; 9 bases match TRBD1. CDR3 length: 18 residues. The trim removed 1 base at V and 0 bases at J, leaving 7 bases unmatched. Per germline, CDR1 LNHDA and CDR2 SQIVND (reference sequence). The CDR3 is CASSIGYRGRVSYNEQFF. CDR3 nucleotides: TGTGCCAGTAGTATAGGATACAGGGGGCGCGTCTCCTACAATGAGCAGTTCTTC.

The V call is TRBV24-1, the J call TRBJ2-1; 7 bases match TRBD2. V trimming: 5 bases; J trimming: 2 bases; junction bases outside the gene matches: 14. CDR3 length: 18 amino acids. CDR1 and CDR2 (germline): KGHDR, SFDVKD. This CDR3 reads CATSGNREDLRPYNEQFF. CDR3 coding DNA: TGTGCCACCAGTGGGAATCGGGAGGACCTGCGGCCCTACAATGAGCAGTTCTTC.

The V gene is TRBV5-1, the J gene TRBJ2-1, with 9 bases matching TRBD2. The ends lost 5 bases at V and 0 bases at J; junction bases unmatched: 12. Germline CDR1 is SGHRS and CDR2 is YFSETQ. The CDR3 is 18 amino acids. DNA of the CDR3: TGCGCCAGCAGTGCGGGAGGGCACCTAGCGAGCTCCTACAATGAGCAGTTCTTC. It codes for CASSAGGHLASSYNEQFF.

The CDR3 protein is CASSQGTPSGNTIYF. CDR3 nucleotides: TGTGCCAGCAGCCAGGGGACGCCATCTGGAAACACCATATATTTT. The chain carries TRBV11-2 and TRBJ1-3; D perhaps matches TRBD1 (6 bases). V was trimmed by 5 bases and J by 1 base, leaving 12 bases between them. Germline assignment: CDR1 SGHAT and CDR2 FQNNGV. The CDR3 length is 15 residues.

V and J are TRBV20-1 and TRBJ1-5; no clear D gene. V was trimmed by 3 bases and J by 5 bases, leaving 11 bases between them. The CDR3 length is 13 residues. The germline V gene encodes CDR1 DFQATT and CDR2 SNEGSKA (reference sequence). This CDR3 reads CSASRGGDQPQHF. CDR3 DNA: TGCAGTGCTAGTAGAGGAGGCGATCAGCCCCAGCATTTT.

V gene TRBV27 combines with J gene TRBJ2-3; the match to TRBD1 covers 9 bases. The V segment lost 10 bases and the J segment 6 bases; nucleotides outside the gene matches: 11. The CDR3 spans 14 residues. From germline, CDR1 is MNHEY and CDR2 SMNVEV (reference sequence). The CDR3 protein is CATTPRDRVDTQYF. The CDR3, as DNA: TGTGCCACCACACCTAGGGACAGGGTGGATACGCAGTATTTT.

The chain has TRBV27 and TRBJ2-1; D unclear. The CDR3 extends over 14 amino acids. Germline assignment: CDR1 MNHEY and CDR2 SMNVEV (reference sequence). V shed 8 bases and J shed 0 bases, with 11 bases lying between them. The CDR3 nucleotides read TGTGCCAGCGGGCTTCTGAGCTCCTACAATGAGCAGTTCTTC. Translating gives CASGLLSSYNEQFF.

This chain connects TRBV19 to TRBJ2-1, with 8 bases aligning to TRBD2. Trimming at V came to 4 bases and at J to 7 bases, leaving 6 bases not matched to a gene. The CDR3 sequence is 14 residues long. The V gene's germline CDR1 is LNHDA and CDR2 SQIVND (reference sequence). CDR3 sequence reads: CASSTSGRGNEQFF. CDR3 sequence (DNA): TGTGCCAGTAGTACGAGCGGGAGAGGGAATGAGCAGTTCTTC. Full variable domain (remainder filled in from reference TRBV19 and TRBJ2-1): DGGITQSPKYLFRKEGQNVTLSCEQNLNHDAMYWYRQDPGQGLRLIYYSQIVNDFQKGDIAEGYSVSREKKESFPLTVTSAQKNPTAFYLCASSTSGRGNEQFFGPGTRLTVL.

The CDR3 DNA sequence: TGTGCCAGCAGCTTAGCGAGAATTAGGACAGGCTACGAGCAGTACTTC. Translating it yields CASSLARIRTGYEQYF. V is TRBV7-8 and J is TRBJ2-7; the match to TRBD1 covers 7 bases. V was clipped by 0 bases and J by 3 bases; unmatched bases: 8. Germline V gene sequence: CDR1 SGHVS, CDR2 FQNEAQ. This CDR3 contains 16 residues. The complete variable domain, with remaining parts taken from reference TRBV7-8 and TRBJ2-7, reads GAGVSQSPRYKVAKRGQDVALRCDPISGHVSLFWYQQALGQGPEFLTYFQNEAQLDKSGLPSDRFFAERPEGSVSTLKIQRTQQEDSAVYLCASSLARIRTGYEQYFGPGTRLTVT.

In this sample, this clone turned up once. V usage is TRBV5-1 and J usage is TRBJ2-7; D might be TRBD2 (6 bases). V was shortened by 9 bases and J by 7 bases, with 17 bases between the two germline ends. Germline lookup yields CDR1 SGHRS and CDR2 YFSETQ. The CDR3 consists of 12 residues. Here the CDR3 reads CATGRESSEQYF. CDR3 in DNA: TGCGCCACGGGCCGGGAGTCCTCAGAGCAGTACTTC.

The rearrangement uses TRBV7-3 and TRBJ1-1, with D hard to call. Germline CDR1 reads SGHTA; CDR2 reads FQGTGA. Trimming cost V 4 bases and J 0 bases, with 6 bases left between them. The length of the CDR3 is 13 residues. The CDR3 nucleotides read TGTGCCAGCAGCTCTATGATGAACACTGAAGCTTTCTTT. Its translation is CASSSMMNTEAFF.

This chain links TRBV27 with TRBJ2-7; the match to TRBD2 covers 8 bases. Germline V gene lookup returns CDR1 MNHEY and CDR2 SMNVEV (reference sequence). Germline trimming cut 5 bases from V and 2 bases from J; bases unmatched to any gene: 14. CDR3 length: 17 residues. The CDR3 DNA reads TGTGCCAGCAGTCCCTCCAGAGGTAGCGGGAACACCTACGAGCAGTACTTC. Encoded protein: CASSPSRGSGNTYEQYF.

This clone appeared a few times. The chain links TRBV2 to TRBJ2-7, with 9 bases matching TRBD1. The CDR3 contains 17 residues. The germline gives CDR1 SNHLY, CDR2 FYNNEI. Losses at the gene ends were 3 bases for V and 3 bases for J; bases not matched to a gene: 12. The CDR3 DNA is TGTGCCAGCAGTGAGACCCAACAGGGGGCGCTTCTCTACGAGCAGTACTTC. Translated: CASSETQQGALLYEQYF.

The chain couples TRBV4-1 to TRBJ1-6; D is unclear. Trimming cost V 0 bases and J 3 bases, with 12 bases left between them. There are 17 residues in the CDR3. From germline, CDR1 is MGHRA and CDR2 YSYEKL. Here the CDR3 DNA reads TGCGCCAGCAGCCAAGAAGCTTCAGGTGGCTATAATTCACCCCTCCACTTT. Encoded protein: CASSQEASGGYNSPLHF.

V and J are TRBV5-1 and TRBJ2-4, with TRBD2 as a possible D gene (5 bases). Germline CDR1 reads SGHRS; CDR2 reads YFSETQ. Trimming removed 3 bases at V and 2 bases at J, with 15 bases between. This CDR3 is built from 16 residues. CDR3 bases: TGCGCCAGCAGCTGGACGAGCGGTTACTCCAAAAACATTCAGTACTTC. Translation: CASSWTSGYSKNIQYF.

This rearrangement joins TRBV18 to TRBJ1-4; maybe TRBD1 (6 bases). CDR1 is KGHSH and CDR2 is LQKENI in the germline V gene. This CDR3 is built from 15 residues. V was cut by 3 bases and J by 0 bases, with 8 bases left in between. This CDR3 reads CASSPDSATNEKLFF. In DNA, the CDR3 is TGTGCCAGCTCACCGGACAGCGCAACTAATGAAAAACTGTTTTTT.

The rearrangement joins TRBV28 to TRBJ1-2; D gene uncertain. The CDR3 sequence is 12 residues long. V was cut by 2 bases and J by 4 bases, with 5 bases left in between. Germline V lookup: CDR1 MDHEN, CDR2 SYDVKM. CDR3 coding DNA: TGTGCCAGCAGTTTAGCGCTCTATGGCTACACCTTC. This translates into CASSLALYGYTF.

The rearrangement uses TRBV27 and TRBJ1-5; possibly TRBD1 for D (6 bases). Germline CDR1 is MNHEY and CDR2 is SMNVEV (reference sequence). Trimming took 0 bases from V and 0 from J, leaving 9 bases between them. The CDR3 spans 16 residues. The CDR3 DNA reads as TGTGCCAGCAGTTTATCGGACAGCCTTAGCAATCAGCCCCAGCATTTT. This translates into CASSLSDSLSNQPQHF.

This clone was seen only once. The chain has TRBV3-1 (or the pseudogene TRBV3-2) and TRBJ2-5, with D perhaps matching TRBD1 (5 bases). Looked up from germline, CDR1 is LGHDT and CDR2 is YNNKEL (reference sequence). Trimming removed 4 bases from V and 5 bases from J, with 11 bases in between. This CDR3 has 13 residues. The CDR3 reads CASSPQRGETQYF. In nucleotides, the CDR3 is TGTGCCAGCAGCCCTCAAAGGGGTGAGACCCAGTACTTC.